This TCR beta chain stems from a study of cytomegalovirus exposure and HLA in healthy donors. Germline CDR1 reads SGHNT; CDR2 reads YYREEE (reference sequence). V was clipped by 4 bases and J by 3 bases; unmatched bases: 13. There are 16 residues in the CDR3. In the PCR, 60 Vbeta and 13 Jbeta primers were used. TCRdb's copy holds only in-frame clones and misses some; the assay was immunoSEQ multiplex PCR. This sample carries 130,000 or so clones, 82% of them seen once, and the ten largest clones take roughly 7.8%. Overall study results and limits: For cytomegalovirus status, the classifier reportedly gave diagnoses with high specificity and sensitivity. Most observed TCR sequences were rare, whereas some public TCRs were detected in many donors. Researchers reported from a later analysis that most CMV-associated TCR beta chains appeared HLA-restricted. Later work found that TCR association rates differed between HLA loci; DRB1 had the most and HLA-C the fewest.

In regard to this clone: Antigen: not known.

The receptor was derived from a woman in her forties or fifties in good health and CMV-seropositive. Sequences were obtained from PBMCs. V and J are TRBV5-4 and TRBJ2-7, with 7 bases lining up with TRBD1. CDR3 protein: CASSRAQGVAFYEQYF. In DNA, the CDR3 is TGTGCCAGCAGCCGCGCGCAGGGGGTCGCTTTCTACGAGCAGTACTTC.